The rows below give T cell receptor beta chains drawn from one sample of a study of control samples from healthy donors and cancer patients. Some clones are missing from TCRdb's copy, which holds only in-frame ones; the method was immunoSEQ multiplex PCR. The data contain around 80,000 clones, approximately 87% of them singletons. The material sequenced was blood. Receptors were obtained from a man aged 50 or older in good health. CDR3s include the opening cysteine and the closing phenylalanine or tryptophan. The order of the fields is clone size, D gene, J gene, V gene, CDR3 DNA, CDR3 protein. A D gene is named only where the DNA matches it firmly. Size is omitted from some rows. Given values are once, few, many or a class for expanded clones.

abundance: -
d_gene: -
j_gene: TRBJ1-5
v_gene: TRBV18
CDR3nt: TGTGCCAGCTCACCACAGTATAATCAGCCCCAGCATTTT
CDR3aa: CASSPQYNQPQHF

abundance: -
d_gene: -
j_gene: TRBJ1-4
v_gene: TRBV3-1/TRBV3-2
CDR3nt: TGTGCCAGCAGCCAAGAAACCGTCGGGGGTGGTGAAAAACTGTTTTTT
CDR3aa: CASSQETVGGGEKLFF

abundance: -
d_gene: -
j_gene: TRBJ1-1
v_gene: TRBV5-1
CDR3nt: TGCGCCAGCAGCTTGGTTAGGCAGGGAGGAGGAGTTGAAGCTTTCTTT
CDR3aa: CASSLVRQGGGVEAFF

abundance: -
d_gene: TRBD1
j_gene: TRBJ1-5
v_gene: TRBV5-6
CDR3nt: TGTGCCAGCAGTTATGGGACAGAAAGCAATCAGCCCCAGCATTTT
CDR3aa: CASSYGTESNQPQHF

abundance: -
d_gene: -
j_gene: TRBJ2-4
v_gene: TRBV27
CDR3nt: TGTGCCAGCAGTTTATCTCCACCGGGTAACATTCAGTACTTC
CDR3aa: CASSLSPPGNIQYF

abundance: -
d_gene: -
j_gene: TRBJ2-3
v_gene: TRBV12-5
CDR3nt: TGTGCTAGTGGTTTGTCATCCAATACGCAGTATTTT
CDR3aa: CASGLSSNTQYF

abundance: -
d_gene: -
j_gene: TRBJ2-7
v_gene: TRBV9
CDR3nt: TGTGCCAGCAGCGTAGGCTCGGAACCAAACTACGAGCAGTACTTC
CDR3aa: CASSVGSEPNYEQYF

abundance: -
d_gene: TRBD1
j_gene: TRBJ1-2
v_gene: TRBV5-5
CDR3nt: TGTGCCAGCAGCTTGGGGACAGGGGAGGCTGGCTACACCTTC
CDR3aa: CASSLGTGEAGYTF

abundance: few
d_gene: TRBD2
j_gene: TRBJ2-3
v_gene: TRBV6-2/TRBV6-3
CDR3nt: TGTGCCAGCAGCCGCCTAGCGGGAGGCAGCACAGATACGCAGTATTTT
CDR3aa: CASSRLAGGSTDTQYF

abundance: -
d_gene: -
j_gene: TRBJ2-5
v_gene: TRBV6-6
CDR3nt: TGTGCCAGCAGTCCGGAACAAGAGACCCAGTACTTC
CDR3aa: CASSPEQETQYF

abundance: -
d_gene: TRBD1
j_gene: TRBJ2-2
v_gene: TRBV20-1
CDR3nt: TGCAGTGCAGGGGGCCACGGGGAGCTGTTTTTT
CDR3aa: CSAGGHGELFF

abundance: -
d_gene: TRBD1
j_gene: TRBJ1-2
v_gene: TRBV5-1
CDR3nt: TGCGCCAGCAGCCAGGACAGGGCAGAGTTTGGCTACACCTTC
CDR3aa: CASSQDRAEFGYTF

abundance: -
d_gene: -
j_gene: TRBJ1-1
v_gene: TRBV29-1
CDR3nt: TGCAGCGTTGAATACCCTTATGGGGAATCGAACACTGAAGCTTTCTTT
CDR3aa: CSVEYPYGESNTEAFF

abundance: -
d_gene: -
j_gene: TRBJ2-1
v_gene: TRBV11-2
CDR3nt: TGTGCCAGCAGCTTAGCCCCAGCGACCTACAATGAGCAGTTCTTC
CDR3aa: CASSLAPATYNEQFF

abundance: -
d_gene: -
j_gene: TRBJ2-5
v_gene: TRBV7-2
CDR3nt: TGTGCCAGCAGCTTCGGCAGGTATGAAGAGACCCAGTACTTC
CDR3aa: CASSFGRYEETQYF

abundance: -
d_gene: -
j_gene: TRBJ2-7
v_gene: TRBV5-6
CDR3nt: TGTGCCAGCAGCCCCCTCCGGGGCGAGCAGTACTTC
CDR3aa: CASSPLRGEQYF

abundance: -
d_gene: TRBD2
j_gene: TRBJ2-3
v_gene: TRBV15
CDR3nt: TGTGCCACCAGCAGGGGACTAGGGACGACAGATACGCAGTATTTT
CDR3aa: CATSRGLGTTDTQYF

abundance: few
d_gene: TRBD2
j_gene: TRBJ2-2
v_gene: TRBV3-1/TRBV3-2
CDR3nt: TGTGCCAGCAGCCCTAGCGGGAGGGCCACCGGGGAGCTGTTTTTT
CDR3aa: CASSPSGRATGELFF

abundance: few
d_gene: -
j_gene: TRBJ2-1
v_gene: TRBV11-3
CDR3nt: TGTGCCAGCAGCGAAGCTTACAATGAGCAGTTCTTC
CDR3aa: CASSEAYNEQFF

abundance: few
d_gene: -
j_gene: TRBJ2-2
v_gene: TRBV6-4
CDR3nt: TGTGCCAGCAGTGACTGGATTTCCGGGGAGCTGTTTTTT
CDR3aa: CASSDWISGELFF

abundance: -
d_gene: -
j_gene: TRBJ1-1
v_gene: TRBV7-9
CDR3nt: TGTGCCAGCAGTTCTGACGGACCCTATGAAGCTTTCTTT
CDR3aa: CASSSDGPYEAFF

abundance: -
d_gene: -
j_gene: TRBJ1-3
v_gene: TRBV9
CDR3nt: TGTGCCAGCAGCGGACAGGTCTCTGGAAACACCATATATTTT
CDR3aa: CASSGQVSGNTIYF

abundance: -
d_gene: -
j_gene: TRBJ1-3
v_gene: TRBV25-1
CDR3nt: TGTGCCAGCAGACAATCTGGAAACACCATATATTTT
CDR3aa: CASRQSGNTIYF

abundance: -
d_gene: TRBD1
j_gene: TRBJ2-1
v_gene: TRBV7-3
CDR3nt: TGTGCCAGCAGCCCCACAGGGGACGCCTACAATGAGCAGTTCTTC
CDR3aa: CASSPTGDAYNEQFF

abundance: -
d_gene: -
j_gene: TRBJ1-5
v_gene: TRBV5-6
CDR3nt: TGTGCCAGCAGCTTTTGGGGCGGCGATAGCAATCAGCCCCAGCATTTT
CDR3aa: CASSFWGGDSNQPQHF

abundance: -
d_gene: TRBD1
j_gene: TRBJ1-5
v_gene: TRBV12-3/TRBV12-4
CDR3nt: TGTGCCGGGGGGACAGGGAGTCAGCCCCAGCATTTT
CDR3aa: CAGGTGSQPQHF

abundance: -
d_gene: TRBD1
j_gene: TRBJ1-4
v_gene: TRBV19
CDR3nt: TGTGCCAGTAGTATAGTTGGGACAGGGGAGGAAAAACTGTTTTTT
CDR3aa: CASSIVGTGEEKLFF

abundance: -
d_gene: TRBD1
j_gene: TRBJ2-1
v_gene: TRBV13
CDR3nt: TGTGCCAGCAGCCCGCCCGGACAGGGGATTTACAATGAGCAGTTCTTC
CDR3aa: CASSPPGQGIYNEQFF

abundance: -
d_gene: -
j_gene: TRBJ1-6
v_gene: TRBV18
CDR3nt: TGTGCCAGCTCACAGGCGGACCTCTCCTATAATTCACCCCTCCACTTT
CDR3aa: CASSQADLSYNSPLHF

abundance: -
d_gene: TRBD2
j_gene: TRBJ2-5
v_gene: TRBV24-1
CDR3nt: TGTGCCACCAGTGTTGCCGGGACTAGTTCCCAAGAGACCCAGTACTTC
CDR3aa: CATSVAGTSSQETQYF

abundance: once
d_gene: -
j_gene: TRBJ1-1
v_gene: TRBV9
CDR3nt: TGTGCCAGCAGCGTAGCCAGGGCGGGTAGCACTGAAGCTTTCTTT
CDR3aa: CASSVARAGSTEAFF

abundance: -
d_gene: TRBD2
j_gene: TRBJ2-7
v_gene: TRBV7-2
CDR3nt: TGTGCCAGCAGCCTAAGGGCCCTAGCGGGGAGCTCCTACGAGCAGTACTTC
CDR3aa: CASSLRALAGSSYEQYF

abundance: -
d_gene: TRBD1
j_gene: TRBJ1-3
v_gene: TRBV15
CDR3nt: TGTGCCACCAGCGAGACAGGGTACTCTGGAAACACCATATATTTT
CDR3aa: CATSETGYSGNTIYF

abundance: once
d_gene: TRBD2
j_gene: TRBJ2-7
v_gene: TRBV5-1
CDR3nt: TGCGCCAGCAGCCTTAGCGGGAGGGCCTACGAGCAGTACTTC
CDR3aa: CASSLSGRAYEQYF

abundance: -
d_gene: TRBD2
j_gene: TRBJ2-1
v_gene: TRBV7-9
CDR3nt: TGTGCCAGCAACCTAGTGGGTATAGCGGGAGGCCACAATGAGCAGTTCTTC
CDR3aa: CASNLVGIAGGHNEQFF

abundance: -
d_gene: -
j_gene: TRBJ2-3
v_gene: TRBV7-3
CDR3nt: TGTGCCAGCAGCTTTGACGGGGGCGCAGATACGCAGTATTTT
CDR3aa: CASSFDGGADTQYF

abundance: -
d_gene: -
j_gene: TRBJ1-6
v_gene: TRBV27
CDR3nt: TGTGCCAGCAGTTACTGGACAAGGGGGGAGGGATCACCCCTCCACTTT
CDR3aa: CASSYWTRGEGSPLHF

abundance: -
d_gene: TRBD2
j_gene: TRBJ2-3
v_gene: TRBV24-1
CDR3nt: TGTGCCACCAGTGATGCACTAGCGGGAGGGACAGATACGCAGTATTTT
CDR3aa: CATSDALAGGTDTQYF

abundance: -
d_gene: -
j_gene: TRBJ1-2
v_gene: TRBV12-3/TRBV12-4
CDR3nt: TGTGCCATTTCGAACACTAACTATGGCTACACCTTC
CDR3aa: CAISNTNYGYTF

abundance: -
d_gene: TRBD1
j_gene: TRBJ2-1
v_gene: TRBV25-1
CDR3nt: TGTGCCAGTAAAAGAGGGGGCCCCAATGAGCAGTTCTTC
CDR3aa: CASKRGGPNEQFF

abundance: -
d_gene: TRBD1
j_gene: TRBJ1-2
v_gene: TRBV29-1
CDR3nt: TGCAGCGCTTGGGATTCCGGGACAGGGGCTGGCTACACCTTC
CDR3aa: CSAWDSGTGAGYTF

abundance: -
d_gene: -
j_gene: TRBJ1-2
v_gene: TRBV24-1
CDR3nt: TGTGCCACCAGTGTGTCTGACTATGGCTACACCTTC
CDR3aa: CATSVSDYGYTF

abundance: -
d_gene: -
j_gene: TRBJ2-5
v_gene: TRBV5-4
CDR3nt: TGTGCCAGCCGCCAGGGCGGCGAGACCCAGTACTTC
CDR3aa: CASRQGGETQYF

abundance: -
d_gene: -
j_gene: TRBJ1-2
v_gene: TRBV5-6
CDR3nt: TGTGCCAGCAGCTCCAATATTTGGTCCTATGGCTACACCTTC
CDR3aa: CASSSNIWSYGYTF

abundance: -
d_gene: TRBD1
j_gene: TRBJ2-7
v_gene: TRBV24-1
CDR3nt: TGTGCCACCAGTGATTCGGACAGGGCCTACGAGCAGTACTTC
CDR3aa: CATSDSDRAYEQYF

abundance: -
d_gene: TRBD1
j_gene: TRBJ1-2
v_gene: TRBV7-8
CDR3nt: TGTGCCAGCAGCGAAAACAGGGGGCGGGCTTATGTCGACTATGGCTACACCTTC
CDR3aa: CASSENRGRAYVDYGYTF

abundance: -
d_gene: -
j_gene: TRBJ2-7
v_gene: TRBV28
CDR3nt: TGTGCCAGCAGTTTGTCAGGTCCCTACGAGCAGTACTTC
CDR3aa: CASSLSGPYEQYF

abundance: -
d_gene: TRBD1
j_gene: TRBJ1-4
v_gene: TRBV6-6
CDR3nt: TGTGCCAGCAGAGAGACCGGGACAGTCTTTTTT
CDR3aa: CASRETGTVFF

abundance: -
d_gene: -
j_gene: TRBJ2-3
v_gene: TRBV4-3
CDR3nt: TGCGCCAGCAGCCAAGACGGGGGGCTCGCAGATACGCAGTATTTT
CDR3aa: CASSQDGGLADTQYF

abundance: -
d_gene: -
j_gene: TRBJ1-2
v_gene: TRBV2
CDR3nt: TGTGCCAGCAGCGAACAGGGAGCCTCATTCTATGGCTACACCTTC
CDR3aa: CASSEQGASFYGYTF

abundance: -
d_gene: -
j_gene: TRBJ1-6
v_gene: TRBV12-3/TRBV12-4
CDR3nt: TGTGCCAGCAGTTTGGGACTATCACCCCTCCACTTT
CDR3aa: CASSLGLSPLHF

abundance: -
d_gene: -
j_gene: TRBJ1-2
v_gene: TRBV9
CDR3nt: TGTGCCAGCAGCGTAGGAGGGGATGGCTACACCTTC
CDR3aa: CASSVGGDGYTF

abundance: -
d_gene: -
j_gene: TRBJ2-4
v_gene: TRBV12-3/TRBV12-4
CDR3nt: TGTGCCAGCAGCCTCGGACAGACAAACATTCAGTACTTC
CDR3aa: CASSLGQTNIQYF

abundance: -
d_gene: TRBD1
j_gene: TRBJ2-7
v_gene: TRBV27
CDR3nt: TGTGCCAGCAGTCTCACCGGGACAGGGATCGACGAGCAGTACTTC
CDR3aa: CASSLTGTGIDEQYF

abundance: -
d_gene: -
j_gene: TRBJ2-1
v_gene: TRBV27
CDR3nt: TGTGCCAGCAGTTTATCGGGTTGGAATGAGCAGTTCTTC
CDR3aa: CASSLSGWNEQFF